The 8 T cell receptor beta chains reported below all come from one sample, sequenced in a study of cytomegalovirus exposure and HLA in healthy donors. The PCR had 60 Vbeta and 13 Jbeta primers. Sequencing was performed with immunoSEQ multiplex PCR; in TCRdb, only in-frame clones are kept and a portion is missing. The sample holds about 130,000 clones; 65% to 90% are singletons and the top ten take around 1.2%. The sequencing input was PBMCs. These TCRs come from a girl under 10 years old in good health and CMV-seronegative.

The genes are TRBV19 and TRBJ2-1, with 11 nucleotides matching TRBD2. Germline V gives CDR1 LNHDA, CDR2 SQIVND (reference sequence). This CDR3 contains 19 residues. The V and J ends lost 3 bases and 2 bases, in that order; junction bases with no gene match: 12. The CDR3 DNA follows: TGTGCCAGTAGTATCCGTAGCGGGGGGGCACCAGGGCCCTACAATGAGCAGTTCTTC. Protein product: CASSIRSGGAPGPYNEQFF. Complete variable domain (other parts from reference TRBV19 and TRBJ2-1): DGGITQSPKYLFRKEGQNVTLSCEQNLNHDAMYWYRQDPGQGLRLIYYSQIVNDFQKGDIAEGYSVSREKKESFPLTVTSAQKNPTAFYLCASSIRSGGAPGPYNEQFFGPGTRLTVL.

The CDR3 reads CASSIEGAMNNEQFF. CDR3 in DNA: TGTGCCAGTAGTATAGAAGGGGCGATGAACAATGAGCAGTTCTTC. The chain links TRBV19 to TRBJ2-1; possible D gene TRBD1, 5 bases. Trimming shortened V by 0 bases and J by 5 bases, and 11 bases separated the two germline ends. The CDR3 has 15 residues. CDR1 and CDR2 (germline): LNHDA, SQIVND (reference sequence).

The chain carries TRBV4-2 and TRBJ2-7; 10 positions agree with TRBD1. The germline gives CDR1 LGHNA, CDR2 YNFKEQ. J lost 3 bases, V lost 3 bases, and 5 bases had no gene match. This CDR3 contains 15 residues. This chain's CDR3 is CASSQGQGSVYEQYF. CDR3 nucleotides: TGTGCCAGCAGCCAGGGACAGGGGTCGGTCTACGAGCAGTACTTC.

This clone was seen a single time. This chain uses TRBV6-4 with TRBJ2-2, with 10 nucleotides matching TRBD1. Losses at the gene ends were 6 bases for V and 6 bases for J; bases not matched to a gene: 4. The CDR3 has 14 residues. Germline CDR1 and CDR2: MRHNA and SNTAGT. CDR3 residues: CASSGTGEAGELFF. The CDR3 DNA is TGTGCCAGCAGCGGGACAGGGGAGGCCGGGGAGCTGTTTTTT.

The chain has TRBV7-2 and TRBJ2-3; tentative D call: TRBD1 (6 bases). CDR1 is SGHTA and CDR2 is FQGNSA in the germline V gene. This CDR3 contains 15 residues. With 4 bases removed from V and 2 bases from J, the gap between germline ends came to 13 bases. As DNA, the CDR3 is TGTGCCAGCAGCTCCCGGGACATAGACACAGATACGCAGTATTTT. The encoded protein is CASSSRDIDTDTQYF.

The rearrangement joins TRBV30 to TRBJ1-2; the match to TRBD1 covers 7 bases. Germline V CDR1 and CDR2: GTSNPN, SVGIG (reference sequence). The CDR3 is 13 amino acids. The V and J ends lost 1 base and 8 bases, in that order; junction bases with no gene match: 7. CDR3: CAWSGVRGQGYTF. CDR3 DNA: TGTGCCTGGAGTGGGGTCAGGGGACAGGGCTACACCTTC.

This chain joins TRBV7-9 and TRBJ1-1; the D gene is possibly TRBD1 (6 bases). This CDR3 spans 17 amino acids. Germline assignment: CDR1 SEHNR and CDR2 FQNEAQ (reference sequence). Trimming took 1 base from V and 0 from J, leaving 15 bases between them. The CDR3 reads CASSLVQGQGVNTEAFF. The CDR3 DNA is TGTGCCAGCAGCTTAGTCCAGGGGCAGGGAGTGAACACTGAAGCTTTCTTT.

The rearrangement joins TRBV30 to TRBJ1-3; 8 nucleotides align to TRBD1. The CDR3 is 17 residues long. In germline, CDR1 is GTSNPN, CDR2 SVGIG (reference sequence). J was trimmed by 4 bases and V by 5 bases; bases with no gene match: 16. CDR3 region: CAWGRDRTSLPGNTIYF. CDR3 sequence (DNA): TGTGCCTGGGGCCGGGACAGGACCTCCCTGCCCGGAAACACCATATATTTT.